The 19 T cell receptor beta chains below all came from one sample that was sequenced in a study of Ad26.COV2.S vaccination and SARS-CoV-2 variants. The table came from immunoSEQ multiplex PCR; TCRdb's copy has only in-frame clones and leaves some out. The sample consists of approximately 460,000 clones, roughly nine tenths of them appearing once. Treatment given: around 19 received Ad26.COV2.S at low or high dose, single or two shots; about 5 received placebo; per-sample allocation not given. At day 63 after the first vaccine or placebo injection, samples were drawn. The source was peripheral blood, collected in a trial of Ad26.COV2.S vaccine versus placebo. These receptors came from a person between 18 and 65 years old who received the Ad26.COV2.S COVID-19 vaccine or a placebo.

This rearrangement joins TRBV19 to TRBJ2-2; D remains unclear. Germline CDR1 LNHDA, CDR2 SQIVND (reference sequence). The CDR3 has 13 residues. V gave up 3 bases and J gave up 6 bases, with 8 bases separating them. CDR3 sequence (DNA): TGTGCCAGTAGTATGATAGGGCCCGGGGAGCTGTTTTTT. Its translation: CASSMIGPGELFF.

The CDR3 DNA reads as TGTGCCAGCAGCTTCCGGGGTCACCCCGATGAAAAACTGTTTTTT. It encodes CASSFRGHPDEKLFF. The gene calls are TRBV5-5 and TRBJ1-4, with D uncertain. Trimming removed 2 bases at V and 6 bases at J, with 14 bases between. The CDR3 extends over 15 amino acids. Germline-derived CDR1 and CDR2 are SGHKS and YYEKEE (reference sequence).

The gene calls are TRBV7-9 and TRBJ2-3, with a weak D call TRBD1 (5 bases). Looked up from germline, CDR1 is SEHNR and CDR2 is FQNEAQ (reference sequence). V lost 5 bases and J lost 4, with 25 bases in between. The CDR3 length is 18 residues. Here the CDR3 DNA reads TGTGCCAGCAGCCAAAGCCCGACAGCCCTGATGAAATCAGATACGCAGTATTTT. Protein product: CASSQSPTALMKSDTQYF.

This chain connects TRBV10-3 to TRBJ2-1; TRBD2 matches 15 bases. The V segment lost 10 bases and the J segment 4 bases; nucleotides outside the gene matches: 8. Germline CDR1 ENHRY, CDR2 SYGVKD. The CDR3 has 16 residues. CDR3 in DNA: TGTGCCACAAAGGGACTAGCGGGAGGTCCTTACAATGAGCAGTTCTTC. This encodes CATKGLAGGPYNEQFF.

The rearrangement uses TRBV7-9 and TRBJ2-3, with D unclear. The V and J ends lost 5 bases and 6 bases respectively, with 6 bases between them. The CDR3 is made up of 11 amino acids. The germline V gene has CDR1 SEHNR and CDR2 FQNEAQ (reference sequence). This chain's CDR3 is CASSGSDTQYF. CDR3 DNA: TGTGCCAGCAGCGGTTCTGATACGCAGTATTTT.

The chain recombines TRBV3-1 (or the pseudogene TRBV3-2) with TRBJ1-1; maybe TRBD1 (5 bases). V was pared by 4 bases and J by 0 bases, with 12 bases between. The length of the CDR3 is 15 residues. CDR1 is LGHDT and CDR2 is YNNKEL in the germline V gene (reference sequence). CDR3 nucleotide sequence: TGTGCCAGCAGCCCACAGGACCGGGTGAACACTGAAGCTTTCTTT. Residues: CASSPQDRVNTEAFF.

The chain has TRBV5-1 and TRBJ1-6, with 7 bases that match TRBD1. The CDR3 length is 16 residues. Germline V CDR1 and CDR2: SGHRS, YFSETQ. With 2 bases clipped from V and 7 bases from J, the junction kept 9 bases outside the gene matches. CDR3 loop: CASSLPGGGANSPLHF. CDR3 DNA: TGCGCCAGCAGCTTACCAGGGGGGGGCGCCAATTCACCCCTCCACTTT.

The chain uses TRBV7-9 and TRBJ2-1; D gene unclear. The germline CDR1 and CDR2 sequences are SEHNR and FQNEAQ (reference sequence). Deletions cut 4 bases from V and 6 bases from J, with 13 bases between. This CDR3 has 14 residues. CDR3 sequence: CASSWTDGANEQFF. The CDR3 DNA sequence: TGTGCCAGCAGCTGGACGGACGGAGCCAATGAGCAGTTCTTC.

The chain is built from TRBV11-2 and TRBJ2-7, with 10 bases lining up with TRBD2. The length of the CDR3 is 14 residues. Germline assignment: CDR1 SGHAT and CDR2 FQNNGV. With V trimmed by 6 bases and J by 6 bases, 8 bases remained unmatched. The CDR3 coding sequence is TGTGCCAGCAGACCTACTAGCGGGAAAGGCGAGCAGTACTTC. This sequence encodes CASRPTSGKGEQYF.

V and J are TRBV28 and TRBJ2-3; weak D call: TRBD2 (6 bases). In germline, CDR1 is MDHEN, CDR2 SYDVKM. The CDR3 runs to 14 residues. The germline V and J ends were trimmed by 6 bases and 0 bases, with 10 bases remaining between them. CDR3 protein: CASSQSGSTDTQYF. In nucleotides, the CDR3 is TGTGCCAGCAGCCAAAGCGGGAGCACAGATACGCAGTATTTT.

The CDR3 here is CASSVGQGGGYTF. For the CDR3, the DNA is TGTGCCAGCAGCGTCGGACAGGGCGGTGGCTACACCTTC. This sequence joins TRBV9 and TRBJ1-2; 8 nucleotides line up with TRBD1. The ends lost 2 bases at V and 7 bases at J; junction bases unmatched: 4. CDR3 length: 13 residues. Looked up from germline, CDR1 is SGDLS and CDR2 is YYNGEE. The whole variable domain, filled in from reference TRBV9 and TRBJ1-2, reads DSGVTQTPKHLITATGQRVTLRCSPRSGDLSVYWYQQSLDQGLQFLIQYYNGEERAKGNILERFSAQQFPDLHSELNLSSLELGDSALYFCASSVGQGGGYTFGSGTRLTVV.

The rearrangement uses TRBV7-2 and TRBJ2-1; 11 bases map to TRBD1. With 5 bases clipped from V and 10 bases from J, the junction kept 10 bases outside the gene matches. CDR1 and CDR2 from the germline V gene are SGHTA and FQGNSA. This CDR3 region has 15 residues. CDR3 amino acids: CASSPLLGQGVEQFF. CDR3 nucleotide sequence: TGTGCCAGCAGCCCTCTCCTGGGACAGGGGGTCGAGCAGTTCTTC.

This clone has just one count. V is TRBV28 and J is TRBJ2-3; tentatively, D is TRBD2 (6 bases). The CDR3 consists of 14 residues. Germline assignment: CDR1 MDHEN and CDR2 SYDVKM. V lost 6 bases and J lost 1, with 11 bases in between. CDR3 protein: CASRKGGRTDTQYF. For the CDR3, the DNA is TGTGCCAGCAGGAAAGGAGGGCGCACAGATACGCAGTATTTT.

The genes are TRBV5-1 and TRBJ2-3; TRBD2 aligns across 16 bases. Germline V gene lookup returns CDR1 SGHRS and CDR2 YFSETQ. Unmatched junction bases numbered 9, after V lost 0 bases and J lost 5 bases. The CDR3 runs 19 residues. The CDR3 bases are TGCGCCAGCAGCTTGGATTCGGGGACTAGCGGGAGGGCCCGAGATACGCAGTATTTT. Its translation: CASSLDSGTSGRARDTQYF.

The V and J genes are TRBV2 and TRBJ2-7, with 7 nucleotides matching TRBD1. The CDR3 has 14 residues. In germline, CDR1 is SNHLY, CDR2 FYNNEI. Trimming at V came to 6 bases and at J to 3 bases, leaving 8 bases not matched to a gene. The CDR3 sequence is CASSLTGLGYEQYF. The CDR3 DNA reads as TGTGCCAGCAGCCTGACAGGGCTCGGCTACGAGCAGTACTTC.

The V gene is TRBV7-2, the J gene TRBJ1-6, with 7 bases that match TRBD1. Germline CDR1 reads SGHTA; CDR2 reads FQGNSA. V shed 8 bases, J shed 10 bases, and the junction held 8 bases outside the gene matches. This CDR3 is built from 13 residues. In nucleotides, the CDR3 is TGTGCCAGCGCCGACAGGGTGAGATCACCCCTCCACTTT. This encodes CASADRVRSPLHF.

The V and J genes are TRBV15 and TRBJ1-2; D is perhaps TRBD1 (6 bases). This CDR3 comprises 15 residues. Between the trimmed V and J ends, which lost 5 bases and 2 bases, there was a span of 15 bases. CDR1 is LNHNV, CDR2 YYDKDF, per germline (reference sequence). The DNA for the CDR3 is TGTGCCACCAGCGGCCCAGGGGAGGTAAACTATGGCTACACCTTC. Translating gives CATSGPGEVNYGYTF.

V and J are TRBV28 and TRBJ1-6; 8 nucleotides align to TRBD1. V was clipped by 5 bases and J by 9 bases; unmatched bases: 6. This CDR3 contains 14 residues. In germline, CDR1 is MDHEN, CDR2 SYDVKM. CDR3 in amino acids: CASSAPGGFSPLHF. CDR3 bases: TGTGCCAGCAGTGCCCCAGGGGGCTTTTCACCCCTCCACTTT.

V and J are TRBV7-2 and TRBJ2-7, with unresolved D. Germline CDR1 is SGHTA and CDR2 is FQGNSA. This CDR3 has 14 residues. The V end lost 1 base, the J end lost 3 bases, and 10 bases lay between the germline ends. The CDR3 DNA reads TGTGCCAGCAGCTTAGACGATGGCATCTACGAGCAGTACTTC. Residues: CASSLDDGIYEQYF.